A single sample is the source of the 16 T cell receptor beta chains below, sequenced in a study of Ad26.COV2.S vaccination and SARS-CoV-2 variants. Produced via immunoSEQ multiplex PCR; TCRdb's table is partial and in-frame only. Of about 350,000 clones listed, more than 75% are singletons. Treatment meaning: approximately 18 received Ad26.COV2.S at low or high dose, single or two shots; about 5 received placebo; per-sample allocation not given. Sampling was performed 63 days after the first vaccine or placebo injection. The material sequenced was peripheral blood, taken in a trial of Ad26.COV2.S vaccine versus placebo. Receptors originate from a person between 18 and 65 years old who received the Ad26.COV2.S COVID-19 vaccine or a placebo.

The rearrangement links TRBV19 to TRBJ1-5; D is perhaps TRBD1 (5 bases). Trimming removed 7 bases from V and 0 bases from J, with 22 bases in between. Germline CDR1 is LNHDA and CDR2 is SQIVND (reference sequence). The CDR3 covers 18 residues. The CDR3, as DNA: TGTGCCAGTACCGACGACAGTTCTTGGGGCTATAGCAATCAGCCCCAGCATTTT. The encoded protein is CASTDDSSWGYSNQPQHF. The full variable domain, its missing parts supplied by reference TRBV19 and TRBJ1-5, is DGGITQSPKYLFRKEGQNVTLSCEQNLNHDAMYWYRQDPGQGLRLIYYSQIVNDFQKGDIAEGYSVSREKKESFPLTVTSAQKNPTAFYLCASTDDSSWGYSNQPQHFGDGTRLSIL.

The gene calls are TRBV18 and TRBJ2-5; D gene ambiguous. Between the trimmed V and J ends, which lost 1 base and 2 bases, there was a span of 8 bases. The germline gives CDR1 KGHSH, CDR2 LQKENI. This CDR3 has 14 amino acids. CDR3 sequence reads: CASSPLGRQETQYF. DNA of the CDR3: TGTGCCAGCTCACCACTGGGTCGACAAGAGACCCAGTACTTC.

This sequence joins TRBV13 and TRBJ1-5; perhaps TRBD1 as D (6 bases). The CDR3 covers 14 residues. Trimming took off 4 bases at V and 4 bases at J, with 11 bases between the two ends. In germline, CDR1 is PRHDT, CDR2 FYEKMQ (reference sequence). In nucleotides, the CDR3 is TGTGCCAGCAGCTCTACACAGGGTAATCAGCCCCAGCATTTT. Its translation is CASSSTQGNQPQHF. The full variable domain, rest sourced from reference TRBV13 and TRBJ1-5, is AAGVIQSPRHLIKEKRETATLKCYPIPRHDTVYWYQQGPGQDPQFLISFYEKMQSDKGSIPDRFSAQQFSDYHSELNMSSLELGDSALYFCASSSTQGNQPQHFGDGTRLSIL.

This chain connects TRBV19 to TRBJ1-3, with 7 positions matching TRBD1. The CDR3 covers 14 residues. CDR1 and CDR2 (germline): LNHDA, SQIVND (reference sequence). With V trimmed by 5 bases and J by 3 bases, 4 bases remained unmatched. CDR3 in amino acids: CASSHTGVGNTIYF. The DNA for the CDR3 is TGTGCCAGTAGTCACACAGGGGTTGGAAACACCATATATTTT. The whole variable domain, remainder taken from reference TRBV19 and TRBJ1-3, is DGGITQSPKYLFRKEGQNVTLSCEQNLNHDAMYWYRQDPGQGLRLIYYSQIVNDFQKGDIAEGYSVSREKKESFPLTVTSAQKNPTAFYLCASSHTGVGNTIYFGEGSWLTVV.

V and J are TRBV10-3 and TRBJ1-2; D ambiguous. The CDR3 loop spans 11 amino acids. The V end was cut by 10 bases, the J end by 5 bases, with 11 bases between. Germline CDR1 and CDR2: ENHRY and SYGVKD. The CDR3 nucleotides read TGTGCCACAGGACGGGATTATGGCTACACCTTC. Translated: CATGRDYGYTF.

CDR3 DNA sequence: TGTGCCAGCAGCAAGAGGGGGGACACAGATACGCAGTATTTT. Protein: CASSKRGDTDTQYF. The chain links TRBV7-9 to TRBJ2-3, with D perhaps TRBD1 or TRBD2 (6 bases each). Germline CDR1 reads SEHNR; CDR2 reads FQNEAQ (reference sequence). The CDR3 runs to 14 residues. Trimming took 5 bases from V and 2 from J, leaving 11 bases between them. Using reference TRBV7-9 and TRBJ2-3 for the parts outside the CDR3, the full variable domain is DTGVSQNPRHKITKRGQNVTFRCDPISEHNRLYWYRQTLGQGPEFLTYFQNEAQLEKSRLLSDRFSAERPKGSFSTLEIQRTEQGDSAMYLCASSKRGDTDTQYFGPGTRLTVL.

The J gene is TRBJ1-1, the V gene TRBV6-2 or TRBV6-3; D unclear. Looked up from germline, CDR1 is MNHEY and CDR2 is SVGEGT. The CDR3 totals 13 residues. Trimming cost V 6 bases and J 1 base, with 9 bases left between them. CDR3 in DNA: TGTGCCAGCAGCTATACAGAGAACACTGAAGCTTTCTTT. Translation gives CASSYTENTEAFF.

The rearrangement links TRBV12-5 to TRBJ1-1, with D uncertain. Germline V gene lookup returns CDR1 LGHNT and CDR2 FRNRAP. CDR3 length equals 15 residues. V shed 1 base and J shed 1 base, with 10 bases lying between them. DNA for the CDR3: TGTGCTAGTGGTTTGGGTTTCGGGGAGAACACTGAAGCTTTCTTT. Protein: CASGLGFGENTEAFF.

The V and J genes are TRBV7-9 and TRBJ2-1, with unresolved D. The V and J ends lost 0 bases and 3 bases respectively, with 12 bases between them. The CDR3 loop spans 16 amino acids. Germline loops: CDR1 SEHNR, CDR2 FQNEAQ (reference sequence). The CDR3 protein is CASSLAGSGLYNEQFF. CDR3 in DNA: TGTGCCAGCAGCTTAGCGGGGTCCGGTCTCTACAATGAGCAGTTCTTC. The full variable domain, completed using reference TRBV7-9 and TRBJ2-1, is DTGVSQNPRHKITKRGQNVTFRCDPISEHNRLYWYRQTLGQGPEFLTYFQNEAQLEKSRLLSDRFSAERPKGSFSTLEIQRTEQGDSAMYLCASSLAGSGLYNEQFFGPGTRLTVL.

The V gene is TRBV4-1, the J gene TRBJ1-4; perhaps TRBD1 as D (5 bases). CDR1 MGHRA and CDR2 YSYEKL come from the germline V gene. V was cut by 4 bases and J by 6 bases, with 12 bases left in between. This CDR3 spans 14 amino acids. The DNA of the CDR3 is TGCGCCAGCAGCCTCAGGATGGGGGATGAAAAACTGTTTTTT. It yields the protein CASSLRMGDEKLFF.

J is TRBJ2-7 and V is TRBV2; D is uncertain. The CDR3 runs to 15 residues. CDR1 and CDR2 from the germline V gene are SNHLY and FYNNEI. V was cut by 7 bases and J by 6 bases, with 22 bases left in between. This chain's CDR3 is CASTLDRTSSAEQYF. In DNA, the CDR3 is TGTGCCAGCACCCTAGACCGGACGTCCAGTGCCGAGCAGTACTTC.

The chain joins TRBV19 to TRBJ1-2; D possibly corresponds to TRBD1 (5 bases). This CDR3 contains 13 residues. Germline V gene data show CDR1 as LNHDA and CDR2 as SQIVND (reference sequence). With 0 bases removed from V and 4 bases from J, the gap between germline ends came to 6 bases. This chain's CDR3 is CASSIEGTYGYTF. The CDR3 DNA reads TGTGCCAGTAGTATAGAGGGGACCTATGGCTACACCTTC.

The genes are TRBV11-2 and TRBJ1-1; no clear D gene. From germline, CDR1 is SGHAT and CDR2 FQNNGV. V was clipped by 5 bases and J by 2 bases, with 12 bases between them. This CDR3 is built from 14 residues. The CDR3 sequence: CASSPPGRNTEAFF. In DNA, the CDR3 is TGTGCCAGCAGCCCGCCCGGCAGAAACACTGAAGCTTTCTTT.

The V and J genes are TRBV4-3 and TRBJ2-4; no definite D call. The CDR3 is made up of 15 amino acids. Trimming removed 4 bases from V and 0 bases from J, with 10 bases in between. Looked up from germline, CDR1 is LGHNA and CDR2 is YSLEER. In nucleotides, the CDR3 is TGCGCCAGCAGCCTCGGACGGCTAGCCAAAAACATTCAGTACTTC. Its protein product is CASSLGRLAKNIQYF.

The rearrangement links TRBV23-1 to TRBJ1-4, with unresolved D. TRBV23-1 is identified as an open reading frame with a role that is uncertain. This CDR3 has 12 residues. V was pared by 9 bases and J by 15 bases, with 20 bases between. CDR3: CARATADEKVFF. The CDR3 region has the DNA TGCGCCAGGGCCACAGCCGATGAAAAGGTGTTTTTT.

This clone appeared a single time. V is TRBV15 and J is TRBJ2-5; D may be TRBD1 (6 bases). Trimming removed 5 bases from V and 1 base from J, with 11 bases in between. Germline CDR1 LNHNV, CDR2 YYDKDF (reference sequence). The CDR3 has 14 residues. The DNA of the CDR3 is TGTGCCACCAGCTTAAGGACAGCCCAAGAGACCCAGTACTTC. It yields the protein CATSLRTAQETQYF. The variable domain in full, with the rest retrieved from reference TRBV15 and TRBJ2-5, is DAMVIQNPRYQVTQFGKPVTLSCSQTLNHNVMYWYQQKSSQAPKLLFHYYDKDFNNEADTPDNFQSRRPNTSFCFLDIRSPGLGDTAMYLCATSLRTAQETQYFGPGTRLLVL.